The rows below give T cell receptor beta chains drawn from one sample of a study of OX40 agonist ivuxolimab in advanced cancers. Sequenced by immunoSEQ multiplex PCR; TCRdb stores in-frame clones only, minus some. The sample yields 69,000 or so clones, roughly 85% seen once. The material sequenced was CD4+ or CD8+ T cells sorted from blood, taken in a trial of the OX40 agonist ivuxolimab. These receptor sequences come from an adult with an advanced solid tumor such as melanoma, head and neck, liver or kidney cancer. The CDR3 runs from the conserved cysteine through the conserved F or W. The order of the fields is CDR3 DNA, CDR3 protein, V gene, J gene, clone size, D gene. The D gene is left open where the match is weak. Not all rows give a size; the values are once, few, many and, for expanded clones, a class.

CDR3nt: TGCGCCAGCAGCTCCTTAGCGGGAGATACGCAGTATTTT; CDR3aa: CASSSLAGDTQYF; v_gene: TRBV5-1; j_gene: TRBJ2-3; abundance: -; d_gene: TRBD2
CDR3nt: TGTGCCAGCAGACAAGGGGACAGGGGTCCCTACGAGCAGTACTTC; CDR3aa: CASRQGDRGPYEQYF; v_gene: TRBV6-5; j_gene: TRBJ2-7; abundance: -; d_gene: TRBD1
CDR3nt: TGTGCCTGGAGCGGGGACTACGAGACAAAACTGTTTTTT; CDR3aa: CAWSGDYETKLFF; v_gene: TRBV30; j_gene: TRBJ1-4; abundance: few; d_gene: -
CDR3nt: TGTGCCGCAAGGGGAGCCGGGGAGCTGTTTTTT; CDR3aa: CAARGAGELFF; v_gene: TRBV6-6; j_gene: TRBJ2-2; abundance: -; d_gene: -
CDR3nt: TGTGCCAGCAGTGGGACACCCCCGGGCAATGAGCAGTTCTTC; CDR3aa: CASSGTPPGNEQFF; v_gene: TRBV6-5; j_gene: TRBJ2-1; abundance: -; d_gene: -
CDR3nt: TGTGCCAGTAGTCTTACAGGGACCCTTGCCTACGAGCAGTACTTC; CDR3aa: CASSLTGTLAYEQYF; v_gene: TRBV19; j_gene: TRBJ2-7; abundance: -; d_gene: -
CDR3nt: TGTGCCAGCACTCCGTCAGGGAGGAAGGGTGGCTACACCTTC; CDR3aa: CASTPSGRKGGYTF; v_gene: TRBV6-1; j_gene: TRBJ1-2; abundance: -; d_gene: -
CDR3nt: TGTGCCAGCAGCTCGGGACGGAACTATGGCTACACCTTC; CDR3aa: CASSSGRNYGYTF; v_gene: TRBV11-2; j_gene: TRBJ1-2; abundance: once; d_gene: -
CDR3nt: TGTGCCATCAGGGCCCAGGGATCCTACGAGCAGTACTTC; CDR3aa: CAIRAQGSYEQYF; v_gene: TRBV10-3; j_gene: TRBJ2-7; abundance: -; d_gene: -
CDR3nt: TGTGCCAGCAGCCACCCCATCGAGTACGGGGGCGGAAGGGAAAAACTGTTTTTT; CDR3aa: CASSHPIEYGGGREKLFF; v_gene: TRBV2; j_gene: TRBJ1-4; abundance: once; d_gene: -
CDR3nt: TGTGCCAGCAGCCCAGTGGGGGAGGGCCCCACTGAAGCTTTCTTT; CDR3aa: CASSPVGEGPTEAFF; v_gene: TRBV11-2; j_gene: TRBJ1-1; abundance: -; d_gene: -
CDR3nt: TGTGCCTCAAAAAAATCCGGACGGGTCTCTGGGGCCAACGTCCTGACTTTC; CDR3aa: CASKKSGRVSGANVLTF; v_gene: TRBV30; j_gene: TRBJ2-6; abundance: -; d_gene: -
CDR3nt: TGTGCCAGCTCCGCGAATGAGGGGCCCCAGCATTTT; CDR3aa: CASSANEGPQHF; v_gene: TRBV18; j_gene: TRBJ1-5; abundance: few; d_gene: -
CDR3nt: TGTGCCAGCAGTGCCATGGGACAGGGGAAGAACATTCAGTACTTC; CDR3aa: CASSAMGQGKNIQYF; v_gene: TRBV2; j_gene: TRBJ2-4; abundance: -; d_gene: TRBD1
CDR3nt: TGTGCCAGCTCTCAGACTAGTACCTCCTACGAGCAGTACTTC; CDR3aa: CASSQTSTSYEQYF; v_gene: TRBV18; j_gene: TRBJ2-7; abundance: -; d_gene: -
CDR3nt: TGTGCCTACGGGGGCAGGGGAGGAGAGACCCAGTACTTC; CDR3aa: CAYGGRGGETQYF; v_gene: TRBV5-4; j_gene: TRBJ2-5; abundance: -; d_gene: -
CDR3nt: TGTGCCAGCAGCCCCGGGACAGGGAAAGGCTATGGCTACACCTTC; CDR3aa: CASSPGTGKGYGYTF; v_gene: TRBV7-2; j_gene: TRBJ1-2; abundance: -; d_gene: TRBD1
CDR3nt: TGTGCCAGAGCATTACCCCTGGGACAGGGAAACACCATATATTTT; CDR3aa: CARALPLGQGNTIYF; v_gene: TRBV7-9; j_gene: TRBJ1-3; abundance: few; d_gene: TRBD1
CDR3nt: TGCGCCAGCAGCCTACCAGCGGGAGATGGCACCGGGGAGCTGTTTTTT; CDR3aa: CASSLPAGDGTGELFF; v_gene: TRBV5-1; j_gene: TRBJ2-2; abundance: -; d_gene: TRBD2
CDR3nt: TGCAGCGCCCGGGACATCCGGAGGAATGAGCAGTTCTTC; CDR3aa: CSARDIRRNEQFF; v_gene: TRBV29-1; j_gene: TRBJ2-1; abundance: -; d_gene: -
CDR3nt: TGCGCCAGCAGTGAGTGGGGCCCTCGAGATACGCAGTATTTT; CDR3aa: CASSEWGPRDTQYF; v_gene: TRBV10-1; j_gene: TRBJ2-3; abundance: -; d_gene: -
CDR3nt: TGTGCCACTCGATCTTCCGCACAGTCCCAGCATTTT; CDR3aa: CATRSSAQSQHF; v_gene: TRBV19; j_gene: TRBJ1-5; abundance: -; d_gene: -
CDR3nt: TGTGCCAGCAGCCAACCCCAGGGGGCGAATTCGTATGGCTACACCTTC; CDR3aa: CASSQPQGANSYGYTF; v_gene: TRBV4-2; j_gene: TRBJ1-2; abundance: -; d_gene: TRBD1
CDR3nt: TGTGCCAGCAGTGGACTCTTTAGCACAGATACGCAGTATTTT; CDR3aa: CASSGLFSTDTQYF; v_gene: TRBV2; j_gene: TRBJ2-3; abundance: -; d_gene: -
CDR3nt: TGTGCCAGCAGTGGGGGAAGGGGGCGTTTCTCCTACGAGCAGTACTTC; CDR3aa: CASSGGRGRFSYEQYF; v_gene: TRBV27; j_gene: TRBJ2-7; abundance: -; d_gene: TRBD1
CDR3nt: TGTGCCAGCAGGGGGGGGTCCACTAATCAGCCCCAGCATTTT; CDR3aa: CASRGGSTNQPQHF; v_gene: TRBV28; j_gene: TRBJ1-5; abundance: -; d_gene: -
CDR3nt: TGCGCCAGCAGCCTCGACAGGGGGCAGTTTTTCACTGAAGCTTTCTTT; CDR3aa: CASSLDRGQFFTEAFF; v_gene: TRBV5-1; j_gene: TRBJ1-1; abundance: -; d_gene: TRBD1
CDR3nt: TGTGCCACCAGCAGAGATTCCGCTAGCGGAGAGACCCAGTACTTC; CDR3aa: CATSRDSASGETQYF; v_gene: TRBV15; j_gene: TRBJ2-5; abundance: -; d_gene: TRBD2
CDR3nt: TGTGCCAGCAGCCAACGACAGGGACCTCCGTACAATGAGCAGTTCTTC; CDR3aa: CASSQRQGPPYNEQFF; v_gene: TRBV14; j_gene: TRBJ2-1; abundance: -; d_gene: TRBD1
CDR3nt: TGTGCCAGCAGTTTAAAGGGACAGGGTCCCCCCTACGAGCAGTACTTC; CDR3aa: CASSLKGQGPPYEQYF; v_gene: TRBV27; j_gene: TRBJ2-7; abundance: -; d_gene: TRBD1
CDR3nt: TGTGCCAGCAGCAGTAGGACAGGGAGGAAAGACGAGCAGTACTTC; CDR3aa: CASSSRTGRKDEQYF; v_gene: TRBV7-9; j_gene: TRBJ2-7; abundance: -; d_gene: TRBD1
CDR3nt: TGTGCCAGTGAATCAGGGGGCTCAGGAGAGACCCAGTACTTC; CDR3aa: CASESGGSGETQYF; v_gene: TRBV19; j_gene: TRBJ2-5; abundance: -; d_gene: TRBD1
CDR3nt: TGTGCCAGCAGCTTAGAATCCATCGCTCGCTACGAGCAGTACTTC; CDR3aa: CASSLESIARYEQYF; v_gene: TRBV11-2; j_gene: TRBJ2-7; abundance: -; d_gene: -
CDR3nt: TGTGCCTCGCGGATAGCCGGGAGCAATCAGCCCCAGCATTTT; CDR3aa: CASRIAGSNQPQHF; v_gene: TRBV30; j_gene: TRBJ1-5; abundance: -; d_gene: -
CDR3nt: TGCGCCAGCAGCTTGGAGGGGAGGGGAAATTCACCCCTCCACTTT; CDR3aa: CASSLEGRGNSPLHF; v_gene: TRBV5-1; j_gene: TRBJ1-6; abundance: few; d_gene: -
CDR3nt: TGTGCCAGCAGCTTAGACGGGACCTACGAGCAGTACTTC; CDR3aa: CASSLDGTYEQYF; v_gene: TRBV7-2; j_gene: TRBJ2-7; abundance: once; d_gene: -
CDR3nt: TGTGCCACGACCGGGCCCTACGAGCAGTACTTC; CDR3aa: CATTGPYEQYF; v_gene: TRBV6-6; j_gene: TRBJ2-7; abundance: -; d_gene: -